Described below is a single T cell receptor (beta chain) sequence and its context. These data are taken from a study of blood T cell repertoires in COVID-19. The wider study: COVID-19 samples, acute and convalescent, were from the United States, Italy and Spain.

Trimming stripped 0 bases from V and 8 bases from J, with 14 bases between. The CDR3 loop spans 14 amino acids. Germline-derived CDR1 and CDR2 are SGHRS and YFSETQ. Per the authors' pipeline: Using reference gene primer amplification, nucleated cell counts were estimated. Profiled with immunoSEQ multiplex PCR; TCRdb holds only in-frame clones, not every one. V and J calls and clone size are those listed in that table; D and trimming were worked out from the DNA. The sample records about 250,000 clones, more than 65% being singletons. Sequenced input: peripheral blood. J is TRBJ1-2 and V is TRBV5-1; D unresolved. The sequence came from a woman older than 75 with acute or convalescent COVID-19. The chain's CDR3 is CASSLGVRAGGYTF. In nucleotides, the CDR3 is TGCGCCAGCAGCTTGGGAGTCCGGGCGGGCGGCTACACCTTC.